Shown below are 19 T cell receptor beta chains from a single sample sequenced in a study of blood T cell repertoires in COVID-19 (dated by TCRdb to about 2020). Receptor libraries were prepared by the immunoSEQ multiplex PCR assay. TCRdb carries this immuneACCESS record with in-frame sequences only. Its versions omit some clonotypes, under half of them owing to an unresolved V gene in the studies checked, with the rest unexplained. This sample holds roughly 200,000 clones; roughly 76% were observed only once. The ten largest clones capture roughly 9.4% of the sample. The sample consisted of peripheral blood. The receptors stem from a woman between 45 and 65 years old with active or convalescent COVID-19.

This chain links TRBV5-8 with TRBJ1-3; no firm D call. The CDR3 totals 15 residues. Between the trimmed V and J ends, which lost 5 bases and 3 bases, there was a span of 15 bases. CDR1 SGHTS and CDR2 YDEGEE come from the germline V gene. Here the CDR3 DNA reads TGTGCCAGCAGGCGTCTGACATCTCTTGGAAACACCATATATTTT. Amino acids: CASRRLTSLGNTIYF.

This sequence joins TRBV4-1 and TRBJ2-1; TRBD2 matches at 12 bases. The V gene end was trimmed by 0 bases and the J gene end by 10 bases; junction bases not matched to a gene: 7. Germline CDR1 is MGHRA and CDR2 is YSYEKL. This CDR3 has 16 residues. CDR3 sequence (DNA): TGCGCCAGCAGCCAAGATCCTAGCGGGGGGGCCGGGGAGCAGTTCTTC. Translation gives CASSQDPSGGAGEQFF.

The rearrangement uses TRBV5-5 and TRBJ1-1; D call uncertain. The germline V and J ends were trimmed by 0 bases and 3 bases, with 6 bases remaining between them. CDR1 is SGHKS, CDR2 YYEKEE, per germline (reference sequence). This CDR3 has 13 residues. The CDR3: CASSLVSDTEAFF. DNA for the CDR3: TGTGCCAGCAGCTTGGTATCGGACACTGAAGCTTTCTTT. The whole variable domain, remainder taken from reference TRBV5-5 and TRBJ1-1, is DAGVTQSPTHLIKTRGQQVTLRCSPISGHKSVSWYQQVLGQGPQFIFQYYEKEERGRGNFPDRFSARQFPNYSSELNVNALLLGDSALYLCASSLVSDTEAFFGQGTRLTVV.

This clone turned up a few times. The J gene is TRBJ1-3, the V gene TRBV6-5; D perhaps matches TRBD1 (6 bases). The length of the CDR3 is 15 residues. Germline CDR1 and CDR2: MNHEY and SVGAGI. V dropped 6 bases and J dropped 3 bases, with 15 bases sitting between them. This CDR3 reads CASSRDNESGNTIYF. CDR3 coding DNA: TGTGCCAGCAGCCGGGACAATGAAAGTGGAAACACCATATATTTT.

The rearrangement links TRBV11-2 to TRBJ2-7, with D hard to call. CDR1 is SGHAT, CDR2 FQNNGV, per germline. The CDR3 contains 14 residues. V was cut by 3 bases and J by 1 base, with 10 bases left in between. In DNA, the CDR3 is TGTGCCAGCAGCTTTACAGTAGGATCCTACGAGCAGTACTTC. It is translated as CASSFTVGSYEQYF.

V gene TRBV7-9 combines with J gene TRBJ2-1; 7 positions agree with TRBD1. V shed 5 bases, J shed 5 bases, and the junction held 12 bases outside the gene matches. Germline-derived CDR1 and CDR2 are SEHNR and FQNEAQ (reference sequence). CDR3 length equals 16 residues. CDR3 protein: CASSKGQASTHNEQFF. CDR3 in DNA: TGTGCCAGCAGCAAAGGACAGGCGTCAACACACAATGAGCAGTTCTTC.

This clone was observed a few times. V usage is TRBV4-2 and J usage is TRBJ1-1, with D maybe TRBD1 (5 bases). V was pared by 4 bases and J by 5 bases, with 11 bases between. CDR3 length equals 13 residues. The germline gives CDR1 LGHNA, CDR2 YNFKEQ. The CDR3 here is CASSPGSWTEAFF. The CDR3, as DNA: TGTGCCAGCAGCCCAGGGTCATGGACTGAAGCTTTCTTT.

This sequence joins TRBV12-3 or TRBV12-4 and TRBJ1-5, with D uncertain. Trimming cost V 1 base and J 4 bases, with 5 bases left between them. This CDR3 has 13 amino acids. CDR3 region: CASSLVLNQPQHF. CDR3 in DNA: TGTGCCAGCAGTTTAGTCCTAAATCAGCCCCAGCATTTT.

This rearrangement joins TRBV7-2 to TRBJ1-1; 7 positions match TRBD1. V shed 6 bases, J shed 2 bases, and the junction held 12 bases outside the gene matches. CDR1 is SGHTA, CDR2 FQGNSA, per germline. This CDR3 is built from 16 residues. CDR3 sequence reads: CASRSQGRGANTEAFF. The CDR3 DNA reads TGTGCCAGCAGGTCACAGGGGCGGGGAGCAAACACTGAAGCTTTCTTT.

The rearrangement links TRBV7-2 to TRBJ2-3; 7 positions agree with TRBD2. Germline V gene sequence: CDR1 SGHTA, CDR2 FQGNSA. The CDR3 has 15 amino acids. The V segment lost 3 bases and the J segment 0 bases; nucleotides outside the gene matches: 3. The CDR3 bases are TGTGCCAGCAGCTTGGGGGGGTTCAGCACAGATACGCAGTATTTT. Its translation is CASSLGGFSTDTQYF.

In its sample, this clone was seen a few times. The gene calls are TRBV30 and TRBJ1-5, with 7 bases matching TRBD1. This CDR3 has 14 amino acids. Per germline, CDR1 GTSNPN and CDR2 SVGIG (reference sequence). The V segment lost 2 bases and the J segment 2 bases; nucleotides outside the gene matches: 3. This CDR3 is CAWSRQGGNQPQHF. CDR3 nucleotide sequence: TGTGCCTGGAGTCGGCAGGGGGGCAATCAGCCCCAGCATTTT.

This clone was observed a handful of times. This chain connects TRBV25-1 to TRBJ2-2; 7 bases fit TRBD2. The CDR3 length is 16 residues. After removal of 5 bases from V and 3 bases from J, the junction contained 9 bases not matched to a gene. CDR1 is MGHDK, CDR2 SYGVNS, per germline. This CDR3 reads CASSRAPGLYTGELFF. The DNA for the CDR3 is TGTGCCAGCAGTCGAGCCCCGGGACTATACACCGGGGAGCTGTTTTTT. The full variable domain, completed using reference TRBV25-1 and TRBJ2-2, is EADIYQTPRYLVIGTGKKITLECSQTMGHDKMYWYQQDPGMELHLIHYSYGVNSTEKGDLSSESTVSRIRTEHFPLTLESARPSHTSQYLCASSRAPGLYTGELFFGEGSRLTVL.

The V gene is TRBV30, the J gene TRBJ2-5, with 9 nucleotides matching TRBD2. CDR1 and CDR2 from the germline V gene are GTSNPN and SVGIG (reference sequence). V dropped 0 bases and J dropped 7; count of bases not matched to a gene: 9. The CDR3 is 15 amino acids. The CDR3 protein is CAWSVWSSGEGTQYF. The CDR3 DNA sequence: TGTGCCTGGAGTGTGTGGTCTAGCGGGGAAGGGACCCAGTACTTC.

The genes are TRBV6-5 and TRBJ2-7; D possibly corresponds to TRBD2 (6 bases). Trimming cost V 11 bases and J 0 bases, with 14 bases left between them. The CDR3 is 13 residues long. Looked up from germline, CDR1 is MNHEY and CDR2 is SVGAGI. For the CDR3, the DNA is TGTGCCGCGGGGACTTCCAGCTCCTACGAGCAGTACTTC. This translates into CAAGTSSSYEQYF.

The chain uses TRBV28 and TRBJ1-4; the match to TRBD1 covers 7 bases. The germline V gene has CDR1 MDHEN and CDR2 SYDVKM. The CDR3 loop spans 15 amino acids. V was clipped by 4 bases and J by 5 bases; unmatched bases: 7. DNA for the CDR3: TGTGCCAGCAGTTCCCCCGGGACAGCGAATGAAAAACTGTTTTTT. Translating it yields CASSSPGTANEKLFF. The whole variable domain, filled in from reference TRBV28 and TRBJ1-4, reads DVKVTQSSRYLVKRTGEKVFLECVQDMDHENMFWYRQDPGLGLRLIYFSYDVKMKEKGDIPEGYSVSREKKERFSLILESASTNQTSMYLCASSSPGTANEKLFFGSGTQLSVL.

The V and J genes are TRBV7-2 and TRBJ2-1, with 10 nucleotides matching TRBD2. The CDR3 totals 17 residues. Germline V gene data show CDR1 as SGHTA and CDR2 as FQGNSA. The V segment lost 4 bases and the J segment 1 base; nucleotides outside the gene matches: 7. The CDR3: CASSSRPSGGSYNEQFF. The DNA of the CDR3 is TGTGCCAGCAGCTCCCGCCCTAGCGGGGGATCCTACAATGAGCAGTTCTTC.

The sample holds one count of this clone. The rearrangement links TRBV11-2 to TRBJ2-4; 7 bases map to TRBD1. V gave up 4 bases and J gave up 0 bases; unmatched junction bases: 9. The CDR3 length is 17 residues. Germline values: CDR1 SGHAT, CDR2 FQNNGV. CDR3 amino acids: CASSSRPGGTAKNIQYF. CDR3 in DNA: TGTGCCAGCAGCTCTAGACCAGGGGGTACAGCCAAAAACATTCAGTACTTC.

The chain employs TRBV30 and TRBJ2-2; 7 nucleotides agree with TRBD1. V was pared by 5 bases and J by 1 base, with 4 bases of the junction left unmatched. Germline CDR1 reads GTSNPN; CDR2 reads SVGIG (reference sequence). This CDR3 comprises 14 residues. DNA for the CDR3: TGTGCCTGGTCCTGGGACAGGAACACCGGGGAGCTGTTTTTT. This encodes CAWSWDRNTGELFF.

V gene TRBV11-3 combines with J gene TRBJ2-7, with D possibly being TRBD1 (5 bases). The CDR3 runs 14 residues. Germline CDR1 and CDR2: SGHNT and YENEEA. Trimming removed 2 bases at V and 5 bases at J, with 13 bases between. As DNA, the CDR3 is TGTGCCAGCAGCTTATCAGGGCAAGCAAACGAGCAGTACTTC. It encodes CASSLSGQANEQYF.